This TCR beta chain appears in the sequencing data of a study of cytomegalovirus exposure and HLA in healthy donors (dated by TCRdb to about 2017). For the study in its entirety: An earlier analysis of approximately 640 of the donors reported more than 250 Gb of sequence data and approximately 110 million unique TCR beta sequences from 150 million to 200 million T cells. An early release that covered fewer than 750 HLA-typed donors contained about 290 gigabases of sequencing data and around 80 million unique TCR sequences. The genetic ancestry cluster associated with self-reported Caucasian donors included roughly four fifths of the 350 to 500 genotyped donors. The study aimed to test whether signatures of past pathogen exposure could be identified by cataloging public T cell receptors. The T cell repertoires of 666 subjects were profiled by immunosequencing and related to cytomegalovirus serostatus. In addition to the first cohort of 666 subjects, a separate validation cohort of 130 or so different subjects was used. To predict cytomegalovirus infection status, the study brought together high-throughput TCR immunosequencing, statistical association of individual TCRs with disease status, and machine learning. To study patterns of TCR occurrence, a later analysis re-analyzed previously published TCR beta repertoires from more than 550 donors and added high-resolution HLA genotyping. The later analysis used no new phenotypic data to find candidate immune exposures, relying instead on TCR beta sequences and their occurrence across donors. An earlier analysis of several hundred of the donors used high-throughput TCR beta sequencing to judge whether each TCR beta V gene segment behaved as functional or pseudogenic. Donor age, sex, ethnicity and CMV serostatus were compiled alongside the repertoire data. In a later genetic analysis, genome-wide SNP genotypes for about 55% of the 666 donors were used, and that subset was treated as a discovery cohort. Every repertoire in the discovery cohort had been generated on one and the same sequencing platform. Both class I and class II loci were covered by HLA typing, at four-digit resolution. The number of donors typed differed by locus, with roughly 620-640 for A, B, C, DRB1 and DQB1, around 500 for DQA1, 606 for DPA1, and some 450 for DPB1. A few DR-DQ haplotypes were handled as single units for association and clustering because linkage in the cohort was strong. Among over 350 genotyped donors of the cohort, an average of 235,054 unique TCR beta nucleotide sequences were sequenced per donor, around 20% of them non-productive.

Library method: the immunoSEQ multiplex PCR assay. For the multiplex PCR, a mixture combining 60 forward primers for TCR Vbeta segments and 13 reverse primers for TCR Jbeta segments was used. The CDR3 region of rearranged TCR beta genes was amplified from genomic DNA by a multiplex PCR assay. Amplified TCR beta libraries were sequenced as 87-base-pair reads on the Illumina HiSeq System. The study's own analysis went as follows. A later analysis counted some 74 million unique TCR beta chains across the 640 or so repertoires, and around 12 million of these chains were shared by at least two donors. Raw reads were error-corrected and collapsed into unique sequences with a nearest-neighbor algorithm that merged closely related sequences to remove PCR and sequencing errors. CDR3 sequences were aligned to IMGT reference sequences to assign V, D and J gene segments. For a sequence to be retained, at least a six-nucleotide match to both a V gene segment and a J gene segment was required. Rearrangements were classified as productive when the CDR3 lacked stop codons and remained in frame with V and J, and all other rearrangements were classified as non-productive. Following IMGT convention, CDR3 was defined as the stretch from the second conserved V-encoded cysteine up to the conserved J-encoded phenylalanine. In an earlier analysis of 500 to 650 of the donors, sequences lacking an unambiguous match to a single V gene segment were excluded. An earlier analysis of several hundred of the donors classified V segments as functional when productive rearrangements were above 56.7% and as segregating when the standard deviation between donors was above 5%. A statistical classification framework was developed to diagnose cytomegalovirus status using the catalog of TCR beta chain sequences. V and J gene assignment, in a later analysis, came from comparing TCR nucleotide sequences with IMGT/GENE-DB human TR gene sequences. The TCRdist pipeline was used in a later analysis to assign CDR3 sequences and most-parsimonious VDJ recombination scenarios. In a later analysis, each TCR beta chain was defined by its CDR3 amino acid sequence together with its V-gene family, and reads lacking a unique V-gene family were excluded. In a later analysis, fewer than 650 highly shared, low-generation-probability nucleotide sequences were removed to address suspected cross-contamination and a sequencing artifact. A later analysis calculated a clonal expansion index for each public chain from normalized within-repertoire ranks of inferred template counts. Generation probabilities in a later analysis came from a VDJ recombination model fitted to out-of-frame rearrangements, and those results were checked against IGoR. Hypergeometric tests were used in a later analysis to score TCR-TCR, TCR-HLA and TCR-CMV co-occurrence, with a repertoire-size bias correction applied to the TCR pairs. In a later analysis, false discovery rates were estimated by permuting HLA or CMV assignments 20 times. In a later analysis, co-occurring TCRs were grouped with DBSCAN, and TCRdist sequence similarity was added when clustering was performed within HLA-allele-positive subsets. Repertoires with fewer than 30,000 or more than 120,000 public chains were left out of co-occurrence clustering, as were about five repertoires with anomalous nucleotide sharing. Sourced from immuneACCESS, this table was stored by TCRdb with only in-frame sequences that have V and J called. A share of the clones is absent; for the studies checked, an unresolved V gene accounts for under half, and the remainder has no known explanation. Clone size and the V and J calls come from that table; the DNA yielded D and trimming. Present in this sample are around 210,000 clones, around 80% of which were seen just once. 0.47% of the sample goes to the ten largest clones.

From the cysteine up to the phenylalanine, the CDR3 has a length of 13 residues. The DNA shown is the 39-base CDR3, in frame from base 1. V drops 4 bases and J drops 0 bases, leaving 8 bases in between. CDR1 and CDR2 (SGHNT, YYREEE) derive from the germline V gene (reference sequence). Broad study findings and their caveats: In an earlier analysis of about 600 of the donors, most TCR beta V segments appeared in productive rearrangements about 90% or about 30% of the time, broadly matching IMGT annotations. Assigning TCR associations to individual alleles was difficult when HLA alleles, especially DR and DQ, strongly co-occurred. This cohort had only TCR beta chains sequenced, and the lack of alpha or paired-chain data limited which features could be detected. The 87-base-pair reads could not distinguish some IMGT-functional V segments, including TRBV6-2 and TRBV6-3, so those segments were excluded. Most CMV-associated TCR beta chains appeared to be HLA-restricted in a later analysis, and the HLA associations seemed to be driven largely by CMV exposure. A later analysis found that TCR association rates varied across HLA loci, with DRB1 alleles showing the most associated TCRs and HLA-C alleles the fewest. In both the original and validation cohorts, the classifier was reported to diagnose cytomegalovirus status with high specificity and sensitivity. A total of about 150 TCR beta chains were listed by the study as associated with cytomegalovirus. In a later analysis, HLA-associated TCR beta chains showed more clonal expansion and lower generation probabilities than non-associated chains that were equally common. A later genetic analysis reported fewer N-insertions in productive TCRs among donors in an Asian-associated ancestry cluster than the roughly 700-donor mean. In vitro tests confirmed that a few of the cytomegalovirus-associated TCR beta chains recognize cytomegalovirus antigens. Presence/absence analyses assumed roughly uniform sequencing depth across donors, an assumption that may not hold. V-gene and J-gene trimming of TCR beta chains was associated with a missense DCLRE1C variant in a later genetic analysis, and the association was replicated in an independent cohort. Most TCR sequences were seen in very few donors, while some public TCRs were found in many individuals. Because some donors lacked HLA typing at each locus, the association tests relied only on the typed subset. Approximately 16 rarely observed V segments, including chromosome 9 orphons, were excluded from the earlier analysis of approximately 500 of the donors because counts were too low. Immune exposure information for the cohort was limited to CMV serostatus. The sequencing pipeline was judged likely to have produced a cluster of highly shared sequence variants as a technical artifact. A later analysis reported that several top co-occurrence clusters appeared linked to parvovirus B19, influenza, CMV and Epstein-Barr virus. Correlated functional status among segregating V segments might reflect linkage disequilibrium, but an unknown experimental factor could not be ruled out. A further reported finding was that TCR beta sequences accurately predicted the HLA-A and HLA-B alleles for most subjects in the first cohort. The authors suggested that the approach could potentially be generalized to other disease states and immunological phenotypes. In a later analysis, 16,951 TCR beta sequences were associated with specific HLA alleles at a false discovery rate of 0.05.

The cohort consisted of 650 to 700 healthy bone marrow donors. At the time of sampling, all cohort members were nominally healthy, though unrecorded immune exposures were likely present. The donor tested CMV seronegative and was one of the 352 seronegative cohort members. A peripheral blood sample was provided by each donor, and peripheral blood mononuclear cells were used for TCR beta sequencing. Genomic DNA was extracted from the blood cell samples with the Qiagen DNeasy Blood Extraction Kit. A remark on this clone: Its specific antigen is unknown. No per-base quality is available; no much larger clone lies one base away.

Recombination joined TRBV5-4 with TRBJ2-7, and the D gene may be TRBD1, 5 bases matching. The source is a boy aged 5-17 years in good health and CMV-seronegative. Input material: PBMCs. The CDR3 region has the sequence CASSKTDSYEQYF. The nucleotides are TGTGCCAGCAGCAAGACAGACTCCTACGAGCAGTACTTC.